This is a list of T cell receptor beta chains from one sample in a study of beta chain features in type 1 diabetes. Sequencing was performed with immunoSEQ multiplex PCR; in TCRdb, only in-frame clones are kept and a portion is missing. The sample has 280,000 or so clones, approximately 15% seen once. The sample consisted of naive CD4+ T cells from blood. These receptors were taken from a man aged 18 to 29 with type 1 diabetes. The CDR3 runs from the conserved cysteine through the conserved F or W. The order of the fields is J gene, V gene, clone size, D gene, CDR3 DNA, CDR3 protein. The D gene is left open where the match is weak. Clone size appears in some rows only: once, few, many, or a class for an expanded clone.

>TRBJ1-5|TRBV30|few|TRBD1
TGTGCCTGGAGTGTAATGGGACAGGAGGGGTCCCAGCCCCAGCATTTT
CAWSVMGQEGSQPQHF
>TRBJ2-1|TRBV7-9|-|-
TGTGCCAGCAGCGCGACAGGCAATGAGCAGTTCTTC
CASSATGNEQFF
>TRBJ2-1|TRBV5-4|-|TRBD1
TGTGCCAGCAGCTTGTCCAGGGGGAATGAGCAGTTCTTC
CASSLSRGNEQFF
>TRBJ2-5|TRBV6-5|-|TRBD1
TGTGCCAGCATGAGGGGGACAGGGATCCGGGAGACCCAGTACTTC
CASMRGTGIRETQYF
>TRBJ2-2|TRBV6-6|few|-
TGTGCCAGCAGAACCCGGATAACGACTAACACCGGGGAGCTGTTTTTT
CASRTRITTNTGELFF
>TRBJ2-1|TRBV6-6|-|-
TGTGCCAGCAGTTACTCGACAGGCTACAATGAGCAGTTCTTC
CASSYSTGYNEQFF
>TRBJ2-7|TRBV5-6|-|TRBD1
TGTGCCAGCAGCCACAGGGGGGTAGCCTACGAGCAGTACTTC
CASSHRGVAYEQYF
>TRBJ2-5|TRBV2|-|TRBD1
TGTGCCAGTTTCCGGCAGGGGGTGCAAGAGACCCAGTACTTC
CASFRQGVQETQYF
>TRBJ1-6|TRBV7-6|few|TRBD1
TGTGCCAGCAGCCCCAGGGGGAGCGGTGGTTCACCCCTCCACTTT
CASSPRGSGGSPLHF
>TRBJ1-1|TRBV25-1|-|TRBD1
TGTGCCAGCAAGGACAGGTCGAACACTGAAGCTTTCTTT
CASKDRSNTEAFF
>TRBJ2-7|TRBV2|-|TRBD2
TGTGCCAGCAGTGAGTCTAGCGGGAGCTCCTACGAGCAGTACTTC
CASSESSGSSYEQYF
>TRBJ2-5|TRBV19|-|-
TGTGCCAGTAGCTCCCAAAAGGGGGAGACCCAGTACTTC
CASSSQKGETQYF
>TRBJ2-7|TRBV18|few|-
TGTGCCAGCTCACCGTCCGCGAGGGCCTACGAGCAGTACTTC
CASSPSARAYEQYF
>TRBJ1-5|TRBV2|few|TRBD1
TGTGCCAGCAGTTTGGGGACAGGGAATCAGCCCCAGCATTTT
CASSLGTGNQPQHF
>TRBJ1-5|TRBV7-9|few|-
TGTGCCAGCAGCTTAGGAGACGGGGCCCAGCATTTT
CASSLGDGAQHF
>TRBJ2-7|TRBV5-1|-|TRBD2
TGCGCCAGCAGCTTCGCGGGGGGCTACGAGCAGTACTTC
CASSFAGGYEQYF
>TRBJ2-3|TRBV10-3|-|TRBD1
TGTGCCATCAGTGCGACAGGGGACACAGATACGCAGTATTTT
CAISATGDTDTQYF
>TRBJ2-2|TRBV11-2|-|-
TGTGCCAGCAGCCCCAGGAGGGGGAACACCGGGGAGCTGTTTTTT
CASSPRRGNTGELFF
>TRBJ2-7|TRBV5-1|-|TRBD1
TGCGCCAGCAGCGACGCGGGACAGGGGAACGAGCAGTACTTC
CASSDAGQGNEQYF
>TRBJ2-6|TRBV4-1|-|-
TGCGCCAGCAGCTACCCGGGACTGACCGTCTCTGGGGCCAACGTCCTGACTTTC
CASSYPGLTVSGANVLTF
>TRBJ2-5|TRBV4-1|-|-
TGCGCCAGCAGCCATCCTGCGGAGACCCAGTACTTC
CASSHPAETQYF